A single sample is the source of the 20 T cell receptor beta chains below, sequenced in a study of blood T cells in healthy people across ages. It was with a sample-barcoded 5' primer and a J-beta primer mix that a second PCR of roughly 7 to 12 cycles was run. TCRdb analysed the 5' RACE reads with MiXCR anew, one entry per CDR3 protein. This table has 650,000 to 800,000 distinct CDR3 sequences, around 52% appearing once. Sequenced: blood. The receptors originated from a woman aged 80 or older in good health.

This chain connects TRBV12-3 or TRBV12-4 to TRBJ2-3, with D tentatively TRBD1 or TRBD2 (6 bases each). The CDR3 runs 14 residues. V was cut by 6 bases and J by 4 bases, with 14 bases left in between. In DNA, the CDR3 is TGTGCCAGCAGCCTTTGCGGGACATCAGATACGCAGTATTTT. Translation gives CASSLCGTSDTQYF.

Points on this clonotype: Just one base apart from a much larger clone, this may be a read error. This sequence joins TRBV6-6 and TRBJ2-2; maybe TRBD2 (7 bases). V was cut by 2 bases and J by 4 bases, with 14 bases left in between. Looked up from germline, CDR1 is MNHNY and CDR2 is SVGAGI (reference sequence). This CDR3 is 16 amino acids long. CDR3 loop: CASSYLGGLTTGELFF. Here the CDR3 DNA reads TGTGCCAGCAGTTACCTCGGGGGGCTAACCACCGGGGAGCTGTTTTTT.

V is TRBV15 and J is TRBJ1-4; tentative D call: TRBD1 (5 bases). Trimming pared 5 bases from V and 5 bases from J, leaving 18 bases between. The germline CDR1 and CDR2 sequences are LNHNV and YYDKDF (reference sequence). The CDR3 runs to 16 residues. The CDR3 protein is CATSQGGPLRNEKLFF. As DNA, the CDR3 is TGTGCCACCAGCCAGGGAGGGCCCCTAAGAAATGAAAAACTGTTTTTT.

The chain carries TRBV15 and TRBJ2-2, with D unclear. This CDR3 region has 15 residues. Trimming stripped 5 bases from V and 0 bases from J, with 10 bases between. The V gene's germline CDR1 is LNHNV and CDR2 YYDKDF (reference sequence). The CDR3 reads CATSPGAANTGELFF. CDR3 nucleotides: TGTGCCACCAGCCCTGGAGCTGCGAACACCGGGGAGCTGTTTTTT.

This clonotype was observed many times. This chain joins TRBV6-1 and TRBJ2-1; 9 bases map to TRBD2. This CDR3 has 20 amino acids. Per the germline V gene, CDR1 is MNHNS and CDR2 is SASEGT. V trimming: 7 bases; J trimming: 3 bases; junction bases outside the gene matches: 22. The CDR3 sequence: CASTTGTAGGFSGGYNEQFF. The DNA for the CDR3 is TGTGCCAGCACCACGGGTACCGCGGGGGGGTTTTCAGGGGGCTACAATGAGCAGTTCTTC.

This clonotype was counted ten times or more. CDR3 in DNA: TGTGCCAGCAGCTTAGTATCCAACACCGGGGAGCTGTTTTTT. This translates into CASSLVSNTGELFF. The chain employs TRBV7-2 and TRBJ2-2; no firm D call. The CDR3 runs to 14 residues. Per the germline V gene, CDR1 is SGHTA and CDR2 is FQGNSA. V was cut by 1 base and J by 2 bases, with 5 bases left in between.

J is TRBJ1-2 and V is TRBV7-2, with D maybe TRBD1 (5 bases). The ends were cut back, 1 base at V and 4 bases at J, with 13 bases in the middle. This CDR3 region has 15 residues. Germline V gives CDR1 SGHTA, CDR2 FQGNSA. CDR3 bases: TGTGCCAGCAGCTTAGGGACACATAGGACCTATGGCTACACCTTC. It specifies CASSLGTHRTYGYTF.

CDR3 bases: TGCGCCAGCAGCGGGGCGGGGCGGTACAATGAGCAGTTCTTC. It is translated as CASSGAGRYNEQFF. The chain recombines TRBV4-3 with TRBJ2-1, with D tentatively TRBD2 (6 bases). Trimming stripped 5 bases from V and 4 bases from J, with 12 bases between. Germline CDR1 reads LGHNA; CDR2 reads YSLEER. The CDR3 has 14 residues.

The DNA for the CDR3 is TGCAGTGCTAGACCGACAGTTGCGGGTGAGCAGTTCTTC. Protein: CSARPTVAGEQFF. The chain carries TRBV20-1 and TRBJ2-1; D assignment may be TRBD1 or TRBD2 (5 bases each). Germline V gene sequence: CDR1 DFQATT, CDR2 SNEGSKA (reference sequence). The ends were cut back, 2 bases at V and 9 bases at J, with 14 bases in the middle. This CDR3 comprises 13 residues.

In this sample, this clonotype turned up a few times. Germline and junction disagree at one end, which may indicate a read error. The chain carries TRBV30 and TRBJ2-1, with D tentatively TRBD2 (5 bases). This CDR3 has 11 residues. In germline, CDR1 is GTSNPN, CDR2 SVGIG (reference sequence). The CDR3 is CAGSPKDEQFF. CDR3 sequence (DNA): TGTGCCGGGAGTCCGAAGGATGAGCAGTTCTTC. Based on the CDR3 plus reference TRBV30 and TRBJ2-1, the full variable domain is SQTIHQWPATLVQPVGSPLSLECTVEGTSNPNLYWYRQAAGRGLQLLFYSVGIGQISSEVPQNLSASRPQDRQFILSSKKLLLSDSGFYLCAGSPKDEQFFGPGTRLTVL.

This clonotype was counted at least ten times. V usage is TRBV6-1 and J usage is TRBJ2-3; D may match TRBD1 or TRBD2 (6 bases each). From germline, CDR1 is MNHNS and CDR2 SASEGT. The V end was cut by 7 bases, the J end by 3 bases, with 29 bases between. The CDR3 is 19 amino acids. This chain's CDR3 is CASKPGAGRQTRWTDTQYF. The CDR3 DNA is TGTGCCAGCAAACCAGGGGCAGGCCGTCAGACTAGGTGGACAGATACGCAGTATTTT.

In its sample, this clonotype was seen a few times. CDR3 nucleotides: TGCGCCAGCAGCCAAGCCCGAGTCCGTGAGGGCTACGAGCAGTACTTC. Its translation is CASSQARVREGYEQYF. The J gene is TRBJ2-7, the V gene TRBV4-3, with D possibly TRBD2 on 5 matching bases. The CDR3 consists of 16 residues. Trimming cost V 1 base and J 3 bases, with 16 bases left between them. The germline V gene encodes CDR1 LGHNA and CDR2 YSLEER.

On this clonotype: A read error may explain this, as a much larger clone is one base away. J is TRBJ2-3 and V is TRBV9; 9 bases are a match to TRBD1. The germline V gene encodes CDR1 SGDLS and CDR2 YYNGEE. CDR3 length equals 16 residues. The CDR3 sequence is CANSAGTGSSTDTQYF. The CDR3 region has the DNA TGTGCCAACAGCGCTGGGACAGGGAGTAGCACAGATACGCAGTATTTT.

The chain joins TRBV27 to TRBJ2-1; the D call may be TRBD1 or TRBD2 (6 bases each). V lost 0 bases, J lost 4 bases, and 13 bases lay in between. The germline V gene encodes CDR1 MNHEY and CDR2 SMNVEV (reference sequence). This CDR3 is built from 16 residues. The DNA for the CDR3 is TGTGCCAGCAGTTTATCGCCCGGGGGCACTTACAATGAGCAGTTCTTC. It specifies CASSLSPGGTYNEQFF.

This clonotype was seen a single time. The chain uses TRBV25-1 and TRBJ1-2, with D possibly TRBD1 on 5 matching bases. Per the germline V gene, CDR1 is MGHDK and CDR2 is SYGVNS. This CDR3 contains 14 residues. V dropped 6 bases and J dropped 3 bases, with 14 bases sitting between them. The CDR3 sequence is CASRGTGRYYGYTF. CDR3 in DNA: TGTGCCAGCAGGGGGACGGGGAGATACTATGGCTACACCTTC.

The J gene is TRBJ1-6, the V gene TRBV6-5; D uncertain. Germline V lookup: CDR1 MNHEY, CDR2 SVGAGI. The ends were cut back, 0 bases at V and 4 bases at J, with 10 bases in the middle. There are 16 residues in the CDR3. CDR3 region: CASSYSRAEYNSPLHF. CDR3 in DNA: TGTGCCAGCAGTTACTCGAGGGCGGAGTATAATTCACCCCTCCACTTT.

On this clonotype itself: Mismatch with germline at one junction end may stem from a read error. V gene TRBV2 combines with J gene TRBJ2-6; D unclear. The CDR3 runs 14 residues. Germline V gene data show CDR1 as SNHLY and CDR2 as FYNNEI. CDR3 in DNA: TGTGCCAGCAGTGAAGGCTCTGGGACCAACGTCCTGACTTTC. This codes for CASSEGSGTNVLTF.

With regard to this clonotype: Since a much larger clone is just one base distant, this may be a read error. J is TRBJ2-7 and V is TRBV5-1; D gene uncertain. The V gene's germline CDR1 is SGHRS and CDR2 YFSETQ. The CDR3 spans 14 residues. CDR3 sequence reads: CASSSIGPNYERYF. The CDR3 DNA reads TGCGCCAGCAGCTCTATCGGGCCCAACTACGAGCGGTACTTC.

With respect to this clonotype: A much more abundant neighbour one base away suggests this may be a read error. The V call is TRBV25-1, the J call TRBJ2-4; a weak D match, TRBD1 (6 bases). The DNA end lines up better with TRBJ2-7; the J call may be wrong. The germline V gene has CDR1 MGHDK and CDR2 SYGVNS. The CDR3 sequence is 17 residues long. This CDR3 is CASSEIRGQSFPYEQYF. The CDR3 region has the DNA TGTGCCAGCAGTGAAATTCGTGGACAGAGCTTTCCCTACGAGCAGTACTTC.

This clonotype was recorded only once. A clone one base away is much larger, so this may be a read error. V usage is TRBV7-9 and J usage is TRBJ2-5, with D unclear. Between the trimmed V and J ends, which lost 10 bases and 4 bases, there was a span of 13 bases. Germline V lookup: CDR1 SEHNR, CDR2 FQNEAQ (reference sequence). The CDR3 is made up of 12 amino acids. CDR3 nucleotide sequence: TGTGCCAACACTTCCAACGTAGAGACCCAGTACTTC. It encodes CANTSNVETQYF.